A single sample is the source of the 28 T cell receptor beta chains below, sequenced in a study of blood T cell repertoires in COVID-19. Clones were read by immunoSEQ multiplex PCR, and TCRdb kept only the in-frame ones, dropping some. The data contain under 300,000 clones, 85% to 90% of them singletons. Sequenced sample: peripheral blood. The receptors here all came from a woman aged 30 to 39 with COVID-19, enrolled during active disease.

This clone was seen once. The V and J genes are TRBV9 and TRBJ2-5; the D gene is possibly TRBD1 (5 bases). The CDR3 sequence is 15 residues long. V dropped 0 bases and J dropped 4 bases, with 13 bases sitting between them. Germline lookup yields CDR1 SGDLS and CDR2 YYNGEE. The CDR3 DNA reads as TGTGCCAGCAGCGTAGAGTTGGGGCCAGGAGAGACCCAGTACTTC. It specifies CASSVELGPGETQYF.

As regards this clone: Additional DNA sequences in this sample encode the identical CDR3. The chain combines TRBV14 with TRBJ1-2, with D uncertain. Trimming removed 3 bases at V and 0 bases at J, with 5 bases between. CDR3 length equals 13 residues. Germline CDR1 is SGHDN and CDR2 is FVKESK. This CDR3 is CASSQGANYGYTF. CDR3 DNA sequence: TGTGCCAGCAGCCAGGGAGCTAACTATGGCTACACCTTC.

The genes are TRBV6-5 and TRBJ1-6, with TRBD1 matching 8 bases. Germline lookup yields CDR1 MNHEY and CDR2 SVGAGI. Germline trimming cut 7 bases from V and 10 bases from J; bases unmatched to any gene: 6. The CDR3 is made up of 13 amino acids. As DNA, the CDR3 is TGTGCCAGCACGGAGACAGGGGAATCACCCCTCCACTTT. Protein: CASTETGESPLHF.

J is TRBJ2-7 and V is TRBV5-1; D is possibly TRBD1 (6 bases). CDR1 and CDR2 (germline): SGHRS, YFSETQ. V was clipped by 5 bases and J by 1 base, with 13 bases between them. There are 14 residues in the CDR3. The CDR3 sequence is CASSRQTGSYEQYF. The CDR3 DNA reads as TGCGCCAGCAGTAGGCAGACAGGATCCTACGAGCAGTACTTC.

In nucleotides, the CDR3 is TGTGCCAGCAGTTCAGGGACAGTGATCACAGATACGCAGTATTTT. It translates to CASSSGTVITDTQYF. The V call is TRBV6-1, the J call TRBJ2-3; 7 nucleotides match TRBD1. The CDR3 loop spans 15 amino acids. The germline CDR1 and CDR2 sequences are MNHNS and SASEGT. V lost 5 bases, J lost 2 bases, and 7 bases stayed unmatched.

The sample holds one count of this clone. The chain is built from TRBV5-6 and TRBJ2-7, with a possible D match to TRBD2 (6 bases). CDR1 is SGHDT, CDR2 YYEEEE, per germline. Trimming shortened V by 4 bases and J by 0 bases, and 20 bases separated the two germline ends. This CDR3 comprises 17 residues. The CDR3 reads CASSQTFIRGSSYEQYF. The DNA for the CDR3 is TGTGCCAGCAGCCAGACGTTCATCCGGGGGAGCTCCTACGAGCAGTACTTC.

The gene calls are TRBV10-3 and TRBJ2-4; 10 bases line up with TRBD2. CDR3 length: 18 residues. Unmatched junction bases numbered 7, after V lost 2 bases and J lost 0 bases. CDR1 is ENHRY, CDR2 SYGVKD, per germline. DNA of the CDR3: TGTGCCATCAGTGAGCCCTCGACTAGCGGGCTAGCCAAAAACATTCAGTACTTC. Protein: CAISEPSTSGLAKNIQYF.

The chain uses TRBV15 and TRBJ1-3; D unclear. Per germline, CDR1 LNHNV and CDR2 YYDKDF (reference sequence). V gave up 0 bases and J gave up 8 bases, with 8 bases separating them. The CDR3 has 13 residues. CDR3 in DNA: TGTGCCACCAGCAGAGAGTCGGTGGACACCATATATTTT. It translates to CATSRESVDTIYF.

V gene TRBV5-1 combines with J gene TRBJ2-4, with a weak D call TRBD2 (5 bases). V was pared by 0 bases and J by 8 bases, with 9 bases between. The CDR3 length is 13 residues. Germline CDR1 is SGHRS and CDR2 is YFSETQ. This chain's CDR3 is CASSLEVGDIQYF. The DNA of the CDR3 is TGCGCCAGCAGCTTGGAGGTGGGAGACATTCAGTACTTC.

J is TRBJ2-5 and V is TRBV5-4; 8 bases are shared with TRBD1. The CDR3 sequence is 15 residues long. Germline V CDR1 and CDR2: SGHNT, YYREEE (reference sequence). V lost 5 bases and J lost 5; bases outside the gene matches: 11. In nucleotides, the CDR3 is TGTGCCAGCAGTGCCGACAGGGGAGTTGTGGAGACCCAGTACTTC. Residues: CASSADRGVVETQYF.

The rearrangement uses TRBV5-6 and TRBJ2-7, with no clear D. The V gene's germline CDR1 is SGHDT and CDR2 YYEEEE. The CDR3 runs 15 residues. V was pared by 2 bases and J by 2 bases, with 14 bases between. CDR3 sequence (DNA): TGTGCCAGCAGCTTTCCTCCCTGGAGCCCCTACGAGCAGTACTTC. Its protein is CASSFPPWSPYEQYF.

The chain couples TRBV15 to TRBJ2-3; 8 bases are a match to TRBD1. The V segment lost 5 bases and the J segment 1 base; nucleotides outside the gene matches: 5. CDR3 length: 15 residues. The germline gives CDR1 LNHNV, CDR2 YYDKDF (reference sequence). CDR3 amino acids: CATSRAGGGTDTQYF. CDR3 DNA: TGTGCCACCAGCCGCGCAGGGGGCGGCACAGATACGCAGTATTTT.

The chain combines TRBV6-2 or TRBV6-3 with TRBJ1-5, with D perhaps TRBD1 (6 bases). Germline CDR1 is MNHEY and CDR2 is SVGEGT. Trimming pared 5 bases from V and 6 bases from J, leaving 11 bases between. CDR3 size: 13 residues. The CDR3 loop reads CASSRGASQPQHF. The CDR3 DNA reads as TGTGCCAGCAGTCGGGGGGCTAGTCAGCCCCAGCATTTT.

The rearrangement links TRBV7-9 to TRBJ1-2, with D maybe TRBD1 (5 bases). The CDR3 extends over 13 amino acids. Germline V gene lookup returns CDR1 SEHNR and CDR2 FQNEAQ (reference sequence). V lost 5 bases to trimming and J lost 5 bases, with 12 bases between them. The CDR3 DNA sequence: TGTGCCAGCAGCCCCCTGTGGACATATGGCTACACCTTC. It yields the protein CASSPLWTYGYTF.

The chain recombines TRBV5-1 with TRBJ1-6, with 7 bases identical to TRBD1. Germline V gene lookup returns CDR1 SGHRS and CDR2 YFSETQ. V gave up 0 bases and J gave up 10 bases; unmatched junction bases: 16. The CDR3 has 18 amino acids. This CDR3 reads CASSLAPGGGAVGSPLHF. The CDR3 nucleotides are TGCGCCAGCAGCTTGGCCCCAGGAGGGGGCGCGGTAGGGTCACCCCTCCACTTT.

The genes are TRBV12-5 and TRBJ2-3; a weak D match, TRBD1 (5 bases). Looked up from germline, CDR1 is LGHNT and CDR2 is FRNRAP. The CDR3 is 16 amino acids. Trimming removed 1 base at V and 4 bases at J, with 15 bases between. For the CDR3, the DNA is TGTGCTAGTGGTTTGGGAAGCTACCCAGGGCCAGATACGCAGTATTTT. Its protein product is CASGLGSYPGPDTQYF. The full variable domain, in which reference TRBV12-5 and TRBJ2-3 provide the parts outside the CDR3, is DARVTQTPRHKVTEMGQEVTMRCQPILGHNTVFWYRQTMMQGLELLAYFRNRAPLDDSGMPKDRFSAEMPDATLATLKIQPSEPRDSAVYFCASGLGSYPGPDTQYFGPGTRLTVL.

The chain joins TRBV5-1 to TRBJ2-1, with D unresolved. CDR1 is SGHRS and CDR2 is YFSETQ in the germline V gene. The length of the CDR3 is 11 residues. The V gene lost 8 bases and the J gene lost 5 bases, with 8 bases spanning the gap. The CDR3 here is CASQNHNEQFF. CDR3 coding DNA: TGCGCCAGTCAAAATCACAATGAGCAGTTCTTC.

This chain links TRBV3-1 (or the pseudogene TRBV3-2) with TRBJ1-5, with D possibly matching TRBD1 (5 bases). The CDR3 sequence is 14 residues long. Looked up from germline, CDR1 is LGHDT and CDR2 is YNNKEL (reference sequence). The germline V and J ends were trimmed by 4 bases and 5 bases, with 12 bases remaining between them. The DNA for the CDR3 is TGTGCCAGCAGCCGTCAGGGCTCCGATCAGCCCCAGCATTTT. It translates to CASSRQGSDQPQHF.

V and J are TRBV7-9 and TRBJ2-1, with TRBD1 as a possible D gene (6 bases). CDR1 SEHNR and CDR2 FQNEAQ come from the germline V gene (reference sequence). The CDR3 totals 12 residues. Deletions cut 6 bases from V and 10 bases from J, with 13 bases between. The CDR3 loop is CASRPTGSEQFF. CDR3 sequence (DNA): TGTGCCAGCAGACCTACAGGGTCGGAGCAGTTCTTC.

CDR3 protein: CASSLRSGGFYEQYF. CDR3 in DNA: TGTGCCAGCAGCTTGAGGAGCGGGGGGTTTTACGAGCAGTACTTC. The chain uses TRBV5-4 and TRBJ2-7; 9 bases agree with TRBD2. V lost 1 base to trimming and J lost 4 bases; unmatched junction nucleotides: 6. The CDR3 has 15 residues. From germline, CDR1 is SGHNT and CDR2 YYREEE (reference sequence).

The chain links TRBV27 to TRBJ2-1; D is possibly TRBD2 (5 bases). Per germline, CDR1 MNHEY and CDR2 SMNVEV (reference sequence). This CDR3 region has 14 residues. V shed 3 bases and J shed 5 bases, with 11 bases lying between them. CDR3 bases: TGTGCCAGCAGTTTCGGGGAACGTAACAATGAGCAGTTCTTC. Encoded protein: CASSFGERNNEQFF.

This chain links TRBV19 with TRBJ1-5; TRBD1 agrees at 9 bases. After removal of 1 base from V and 2 bases from J, the junction contained 9 bases not matched to a gene. CDR1 and CDR2 from the germline V gene are LNHDA and SQIVND (reference sequence). This CDR3 is 18 amino acids long. The DNA of the CDR3 is TGTGCCAGTAGTATAGCAGGACAGGGGTTTTGGGGCAATCAGCCCCAGCATTTT. This sequence encodes CASSIAGQGFWGNQPQHF.

V and J are TRBV6-5 and TRBJ1-2, with 7 bases matching TRBD1. This CDR3 is built from 14 residues. V dropped 5 bases and J dropped 4; count of bases not matched to a gene: 7. Germline V CDR1 and CDR2: MNHEY, SVGAGI. The DNA of the CDR3 is TGTGCCAGCAGTCCGACAGGGTACAGCTATGGCTACACCTTC. Its protein is CASSPTGYSYGYTF.

The J gene is TRBJ2-1, the V gene TRBV5-1, with 10 bases that match TRBD2. This CDR3 is 16 amino acids long. Trimming removed 5 bases from V and 0 bases from J; junction bases left unmatched: 5. CDR1 is SGHRS and CDR2 is YFSETQ in the germline V gene. The CDR3 region is CASRPSGGSSYNEQFF. CDR3 in DNA: TGCGCCAGCAGACCTAGCGGGGGCAGCTCCTACAATGAGCAGTTCTTC.

The chain recombines TRBV11-3 with TRBJ2-7; D perhaps matches TRBD2 (7 bases). Trimming pared 1 base from V and 3 bases from J, leaving 16 bases between. The CDR3 runs to 16 residues. CDR1 and CDR2 (germline): SGHNT, YENEEA. The CDR3 sequence is CASSLALRGPYYEQYF. The CDR3 coding sequence is TGTGCCAGCAGCTTAGCTCTGCGGGGGCCTTACTACGAGCAGTACTTC.

The chain combines TRBV2 with TRBJ2-1, with D perhaps TRBD1 (5 bases). Trimming took 4 bases from V and 6 from J, leaving 10 bases between them. Germline V CDR1 and CDR2: SNHLY, FYNNEI. CDR3 length equals 13 residues. CDR3: CASSVFRGNEQFF. Here the CDR3 DNA reads TGTGCCAGCAGTGTCTTTAGGGGCAATGAGCAGTTCTTC.

This rearrangement joins TRBV13 to TRBJ2-7, with D possibly being TRBD1 (5 bases). CDR1 is PRHDT and CDR2 is FYEKMQ in the germline V gene (reference sequence). V was cut by 3 bases and J by 5 bases, with 11 bases left in between. The CDR3 extends over 13 amino acids. For the CDR3, the DNA is TGTGCCAGCAGCTTTGGCCGCAGGGACGAGCAGTACTTC. It encodes CASSFGRRDEQYF. The full variable domain, its missing parts supplied by reference TRBV13 and TRBJ2-7, is AAGVIQSPRHLIKEKRETATLKCYPIPRHDTVYWYQQGPGQDPQFLISFYEKMQSDKGSIPDRFSAQQFSDYHSELNMSSLELGDSALYFCASSFGRRDEQYFGPGTRLTVT.

Only one count was recorded for this clone. This chain links TRBV5-1 with TRBJ2-2, with D perhaps TRBD1 (5 bases). The CDR3 is made up of 14 amino acids. V lost 1 base, J lost 4 bases, and 8 bases lay in between. CDR1 is SGHRS and CDR2 is YFSETQ in the germline V gene. In DNA form, the CDR3 reads TGCGCCAGCAGCTTGCAGGGAAGCACCGGGGAGCTGTTTTTT. Translating gives CASSLQGSTGELFF.